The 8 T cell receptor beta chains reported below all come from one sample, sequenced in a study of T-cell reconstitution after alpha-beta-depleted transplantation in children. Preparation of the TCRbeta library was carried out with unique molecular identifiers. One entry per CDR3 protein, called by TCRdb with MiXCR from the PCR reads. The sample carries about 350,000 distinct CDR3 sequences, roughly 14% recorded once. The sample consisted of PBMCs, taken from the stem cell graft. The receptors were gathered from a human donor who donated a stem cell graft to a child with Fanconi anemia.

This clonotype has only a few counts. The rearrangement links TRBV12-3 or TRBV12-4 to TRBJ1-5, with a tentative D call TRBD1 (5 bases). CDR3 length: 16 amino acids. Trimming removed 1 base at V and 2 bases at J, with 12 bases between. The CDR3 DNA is TGTGCCAGCAGTTTAGTATCCGGGGGTGGCAATCAGCCCCAGCATTTT. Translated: CASSLVSGGGNQPQHF.

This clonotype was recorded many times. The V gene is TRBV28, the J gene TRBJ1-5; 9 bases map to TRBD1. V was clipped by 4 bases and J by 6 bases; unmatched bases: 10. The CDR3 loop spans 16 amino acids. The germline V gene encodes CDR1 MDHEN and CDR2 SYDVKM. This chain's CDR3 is CASSWEQQGAGQPQHF. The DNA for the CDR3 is TGTGCCAGCAGTTGGGAGCAACAGGGGGCGGGTCAGCCCCAGCATTTT.

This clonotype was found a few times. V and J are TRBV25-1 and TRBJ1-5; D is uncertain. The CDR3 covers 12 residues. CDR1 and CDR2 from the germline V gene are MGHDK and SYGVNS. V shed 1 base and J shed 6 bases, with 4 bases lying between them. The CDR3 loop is CASSEFGQPQHF. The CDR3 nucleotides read TGTGCCAGCAGTGAATTTGGTCAGCCCCAGCATTTT.

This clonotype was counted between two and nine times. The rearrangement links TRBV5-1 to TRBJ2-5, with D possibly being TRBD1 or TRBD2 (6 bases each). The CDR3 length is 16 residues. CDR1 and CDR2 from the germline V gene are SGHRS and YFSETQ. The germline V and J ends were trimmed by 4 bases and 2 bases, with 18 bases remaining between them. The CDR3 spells CASSLGGPGKQETQYF. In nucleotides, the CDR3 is TGCGCCAGCAGCCTGGGGGGCCCGGGAAAACAAGAGACCCAGTACTTC.

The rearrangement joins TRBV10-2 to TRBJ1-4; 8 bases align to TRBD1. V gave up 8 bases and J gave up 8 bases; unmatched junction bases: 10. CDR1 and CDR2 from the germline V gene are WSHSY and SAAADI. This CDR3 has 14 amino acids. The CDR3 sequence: CASADRGGDEKLFF. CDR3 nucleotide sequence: TGCGCCAGCGCCGACAGGGGAGGGGACGAAAAACTGTTTTTT.

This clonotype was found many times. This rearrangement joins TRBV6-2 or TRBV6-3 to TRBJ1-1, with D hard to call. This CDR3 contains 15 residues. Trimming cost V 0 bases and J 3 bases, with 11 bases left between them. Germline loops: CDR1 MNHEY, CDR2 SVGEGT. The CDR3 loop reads CASSYSLGVYTEAFF. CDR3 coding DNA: TGTGCCAGCAGTTACTCCCTCGGGGTATACACTGAAGCTTTCTTT.

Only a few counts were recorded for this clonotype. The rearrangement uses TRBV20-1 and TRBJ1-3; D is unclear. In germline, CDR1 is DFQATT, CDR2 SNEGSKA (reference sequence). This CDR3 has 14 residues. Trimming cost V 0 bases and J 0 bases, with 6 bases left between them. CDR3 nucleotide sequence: TGCAGTGCTAGAGATAGCAGCTCTGGAAACACCATATATTTT. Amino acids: CSARDSSSGNTIYF.

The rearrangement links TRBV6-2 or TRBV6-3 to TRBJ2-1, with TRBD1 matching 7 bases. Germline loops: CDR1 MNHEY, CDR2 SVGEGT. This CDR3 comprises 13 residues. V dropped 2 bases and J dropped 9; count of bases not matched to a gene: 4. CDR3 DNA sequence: TGTGCCAGCAGTTACAGGGGGCCGGGTGAGCAGTTCTTC. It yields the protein CASSYRGPGEQFF.